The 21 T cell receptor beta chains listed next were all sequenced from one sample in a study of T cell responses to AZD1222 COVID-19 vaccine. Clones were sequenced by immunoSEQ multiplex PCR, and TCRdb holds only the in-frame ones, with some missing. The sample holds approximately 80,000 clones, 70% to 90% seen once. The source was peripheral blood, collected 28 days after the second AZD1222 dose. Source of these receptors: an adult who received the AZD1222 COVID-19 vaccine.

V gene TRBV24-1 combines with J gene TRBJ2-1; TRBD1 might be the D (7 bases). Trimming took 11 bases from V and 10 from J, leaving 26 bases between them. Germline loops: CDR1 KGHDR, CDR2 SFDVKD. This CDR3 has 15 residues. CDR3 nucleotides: TGTGCCAGCCAAGGGGTCAGGGGGGCCCCGGGGGAGCAGTTCTTC. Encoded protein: CASQGVRGAPGEQFF.

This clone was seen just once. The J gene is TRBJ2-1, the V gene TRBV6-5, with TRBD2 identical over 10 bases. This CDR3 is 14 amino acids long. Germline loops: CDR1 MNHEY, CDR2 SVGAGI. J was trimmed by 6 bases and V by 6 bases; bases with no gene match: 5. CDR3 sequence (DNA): TGTGCCAGCAGCAATCCTAGCGGGAGCAATGAGCAGTTCTTC. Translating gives CASSNPSGSNEQFF.

The CDR3 nucleotides are TGTGCCAGCAGCCGAACCACAGGGGATGGCTACACCTTC. It yields the protein CASSRTTGDGYTF. The rearrangement joins TRBV5-6 to TRBJ1-2; the match to TRBD1 covers 7 bases. Germline trimming cut 4 bases from V and 6 bases from J; bases unmatched to any gene: 6. This CDR3 spans 13 amino acids. CDR1 and CDR2 from the germline V gene are SGHDT and YYEEEE.

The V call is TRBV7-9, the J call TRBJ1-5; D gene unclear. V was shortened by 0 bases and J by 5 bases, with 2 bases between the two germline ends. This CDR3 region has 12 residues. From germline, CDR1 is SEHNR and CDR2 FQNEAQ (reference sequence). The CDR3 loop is CASSLADQPQHF. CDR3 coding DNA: TGTGCCAGCAGCTTAGCGGATCAGCCCCAGCATTTT.

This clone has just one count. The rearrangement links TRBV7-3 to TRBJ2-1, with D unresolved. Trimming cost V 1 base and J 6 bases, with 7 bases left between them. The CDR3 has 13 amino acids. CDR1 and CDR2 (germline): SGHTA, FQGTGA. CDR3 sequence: CASSLKVFNEQFF. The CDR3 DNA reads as TGTGCCAGCAGCTTAAAAGTCTTCAATGAGCAGTTCTTC.

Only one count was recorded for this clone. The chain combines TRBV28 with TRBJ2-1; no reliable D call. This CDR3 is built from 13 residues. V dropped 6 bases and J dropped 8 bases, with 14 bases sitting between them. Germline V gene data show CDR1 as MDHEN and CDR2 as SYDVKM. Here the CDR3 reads CASRSELSDEQFF. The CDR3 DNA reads TGTGCCAGCAGATCGGAACTATCGGATGAGCAGTTCTTC.

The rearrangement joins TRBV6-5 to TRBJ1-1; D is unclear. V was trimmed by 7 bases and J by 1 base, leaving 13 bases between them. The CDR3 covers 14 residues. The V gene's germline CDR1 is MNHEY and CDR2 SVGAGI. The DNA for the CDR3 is TGTGCCAGCACACTAAGTGCAGGGAACACTGAAGCTTTCTTT. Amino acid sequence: CASTLSAGNTEAFF.

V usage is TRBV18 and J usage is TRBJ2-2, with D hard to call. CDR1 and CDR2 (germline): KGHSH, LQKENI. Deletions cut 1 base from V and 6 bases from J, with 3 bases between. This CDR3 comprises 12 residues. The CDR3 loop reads CASSPRAGELFF. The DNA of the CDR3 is TGTGCCAGCTCACCACGGGCCGGGGAGCTGTTTTTT.

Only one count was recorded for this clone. The CDR3 DNA reads TGTGCCAGCAGTGACCGACAGGGGAACTATGGCTACACCTTC. Protein sequence: CASSDRQGNYGYTF. This sequence joins TRBV25-1 and TRBJ1-2; 8 nucleotides align to TRBD1. This CDR3 has 14 residues. With 3 bases clipped from V and 2 bases from J, the junction kept 2 bases outside the gene matches. CDR1 is MGHDK and CDR2 is SYGVNS in the germline V gene.

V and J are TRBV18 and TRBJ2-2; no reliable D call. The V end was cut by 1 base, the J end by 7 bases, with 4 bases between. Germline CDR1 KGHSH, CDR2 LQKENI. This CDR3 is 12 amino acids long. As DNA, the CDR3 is TGTGCCAGCTCACCACGGGACGGGGAGCTGTTTTTT. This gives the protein CASSPRDGELFF.

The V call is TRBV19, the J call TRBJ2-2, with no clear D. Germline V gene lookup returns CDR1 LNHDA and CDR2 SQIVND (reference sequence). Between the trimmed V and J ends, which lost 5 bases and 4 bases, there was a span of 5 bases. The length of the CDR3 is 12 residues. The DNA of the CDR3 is TGTGCCAGTAGTTTCCGCACCGGGGAGCTGTTTTTT. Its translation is CASSFRTGELFF.

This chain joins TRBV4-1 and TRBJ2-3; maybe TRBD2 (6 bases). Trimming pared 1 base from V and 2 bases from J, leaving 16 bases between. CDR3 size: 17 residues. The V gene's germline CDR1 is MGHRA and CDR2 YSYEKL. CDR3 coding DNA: TGCGCCAGCAGCCAAGGAAATCCGCGGGGTTCCACAGATACGCAGTATTTT. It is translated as CASSQGNPRGSTDTQYF.

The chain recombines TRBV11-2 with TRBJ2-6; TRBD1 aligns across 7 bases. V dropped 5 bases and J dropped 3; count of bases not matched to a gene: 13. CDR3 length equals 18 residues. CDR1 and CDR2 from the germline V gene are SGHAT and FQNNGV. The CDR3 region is CASSRGVGGAVGANVLTF. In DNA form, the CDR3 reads TGTGCCAGCAGCCGTGGGGTAGGGGGCGCAGTTGGGGCCAACGTCCTGACTTTC.

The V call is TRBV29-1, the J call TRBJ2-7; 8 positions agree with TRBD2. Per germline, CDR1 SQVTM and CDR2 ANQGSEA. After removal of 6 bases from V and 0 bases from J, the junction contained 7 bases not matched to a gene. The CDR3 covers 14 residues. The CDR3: CSVKPGGGSYEQYF. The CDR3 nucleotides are TGCAGCGTCAAACCGGGAGGGGGCTCCTACGAGCAGTACTTC.

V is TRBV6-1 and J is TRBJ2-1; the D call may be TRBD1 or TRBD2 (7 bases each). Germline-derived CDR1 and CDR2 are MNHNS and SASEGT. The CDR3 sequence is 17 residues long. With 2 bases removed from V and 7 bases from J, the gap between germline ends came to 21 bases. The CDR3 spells CASSELPGGGGTNEQFF. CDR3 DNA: TGTGCCAGCAGTGAACTGCCAGGGGGGGGCGGCACTAATGAGCAGTTCTTC.

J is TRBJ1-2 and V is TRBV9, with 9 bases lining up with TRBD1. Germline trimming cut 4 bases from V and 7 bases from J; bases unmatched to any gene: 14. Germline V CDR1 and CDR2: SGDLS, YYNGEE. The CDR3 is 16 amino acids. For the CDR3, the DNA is TGTGCCAGCAGCCCAGAGGGGACAGGGTTTTCGGGTGGCTACACCTTC. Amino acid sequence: CASSPEGTGFSGGYTF.

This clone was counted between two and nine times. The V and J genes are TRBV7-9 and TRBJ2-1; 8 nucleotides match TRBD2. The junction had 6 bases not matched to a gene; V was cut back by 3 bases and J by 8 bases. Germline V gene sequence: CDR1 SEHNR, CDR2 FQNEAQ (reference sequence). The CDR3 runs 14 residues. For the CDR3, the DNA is TGTGCCAGCAGCTTCGGGACTAGTGGTTATGAGCAGTTCTTC. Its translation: CASSFGTSGYEQFF.

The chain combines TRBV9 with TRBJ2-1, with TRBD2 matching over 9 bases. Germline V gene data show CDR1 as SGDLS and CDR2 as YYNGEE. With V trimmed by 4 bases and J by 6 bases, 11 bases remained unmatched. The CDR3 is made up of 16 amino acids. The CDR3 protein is CASSSRGAGGGNEQFF. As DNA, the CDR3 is TGTGCCAGCAGCAGCCGGGGAGCGGGGGGAGGCAATGAGCAGTTCTTC.

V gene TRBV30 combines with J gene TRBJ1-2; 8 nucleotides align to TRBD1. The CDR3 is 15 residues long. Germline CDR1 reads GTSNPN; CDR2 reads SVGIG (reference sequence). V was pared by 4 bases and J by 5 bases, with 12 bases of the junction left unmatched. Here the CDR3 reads CAWTLGDRLGYGYTF. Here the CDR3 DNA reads TGTGCCTGGACCCTGGGGGACAGGCTGGGGTATGGCTACACCTTC.

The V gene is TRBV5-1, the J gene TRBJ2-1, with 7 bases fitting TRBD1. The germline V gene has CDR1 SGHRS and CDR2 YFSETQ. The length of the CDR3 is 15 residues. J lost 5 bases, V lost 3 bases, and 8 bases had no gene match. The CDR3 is CASSWKTGTDNEQFF. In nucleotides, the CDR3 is TGCGCCAGCAGCTGGAAAACCGGGACAGACAATGAGCAGTTCTTC.

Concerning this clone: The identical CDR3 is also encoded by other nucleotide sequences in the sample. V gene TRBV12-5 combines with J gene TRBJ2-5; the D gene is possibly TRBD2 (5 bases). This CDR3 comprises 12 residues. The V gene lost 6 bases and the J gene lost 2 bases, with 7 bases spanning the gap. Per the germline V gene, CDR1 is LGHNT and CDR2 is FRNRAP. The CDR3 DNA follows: TGTGCTAGTGGCCGGGGACAAGAGACCCAGTACTTC. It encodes CASGRGQETQYF.